This entry lists 19 T cell receptor beta chains sequenced from one sample in a study of identical twins. A single record per CDR3 protein comes from TCRdb applying MiXCR to the 5' RACE reads. This sample carries around 690,000 distinct CDR3 sequences, about 20% of them seen once, and the ten largest clones take roughly 4%. This sample was also put to use in a study of T cells expressing NK-cell markers.

The specimen sequenced was PBMCs. These receptors all come from a woman under 30 in good health.

The rearrangement links TRBV7-2 to TRBJ2-3, with D perhaps matching TRBD2 (6 bases). The CDR3 is 15 residues long. Germline CDR1 is SGHTA and CDR2 is FQGNSA. V was trimmed by 4 bases and J by 2 bases, leaving 13 bases between them. DNA for the CDR3: TGTGCCAGCAGCTCCCAGCGGGCCTACACAGATACGCAGTATTTT. As protein: CASSSQRAYTDTQYF.

This clonotype occurred a few times. This chain uses TRBV7-9 with TRBJ1-5; D unclear. The CDR3 consists of 15 residues. Germline V gene lookup returns CDR1 SEHNR and CDR2 FQNEAQ (reference sequence). V lost 1 base, J lost 2 bases, and 9 bases lay in between. The CDR3 DNA is TGTGCCAGCAGCTTAGACGGGTTTGGCAATCAGCCCCAGCATTTT. This gives the protein CASSLDGFGNQPQHF.

The chain employs TRBV6-1 and TRBJ2-5, with a tentative D call TRBD2 (5 bases). CDR1 is MNHNS and CDR2 is SASEGT in the germline V gene. Trimming removed 7 bases at V and 4 bases at J, with 13 bases between. The CDR3 is 13 amino acids. The CDR3: CASIGGARETQYF. The CDR3 nucleotides read TGTGCCAGCATAGGAGGCGCCAGAGAGACCCAGTACTTC.

This clonotype has only a few counts. This chain connects TRBV25-1 to TRBJ2-7; no firm D call. From germline, CDR1 is MGHDK and CDR2 SYGVNS. This CDR3 comprises 17 residues. V dropped 3 bases and J dropped 0 bases, with 18 bases sitting between them. CDR3 coding DNA: TGTGCCAGCAGTGACCCCCCACCAGAACAAAGCTCCTACGAGCAGTACTTC. Protein product: CASSDPPPEQSSYEQYF.

This clonotype turned up a few times. V gene TRBV5-1 combines with J gene TRBJ2-1, with no clear D. The germline gives CDR1 SGHRS, CDR2 YFSETQ. The length of the CDR3 is 13 residues. V was pared by 1 base and J by 9 bases, with 11 bases between. As DNA, the CDR3 is TGCGCCAGCAGCTTGAACACAGTGGGTGAGCAGTTCTTC. Its protein is CASSLNTVGEQFF.

This clonotype showed up just a few times. The rearrangement uses TRBV9 and TRBJ2-2; TRBD1 aligns across 7 bases. Germline V gene data show CDR1 as SGDLS and CDR2 as YYNGEE. There are 15 residues in the CDR3. J lost 1 base, V lost 3 bases, and 3 bases had no gene match. The CDR3 nucleotides are TGTGCCAGCAGCGGACAGGGTCTGAACACCGGGGAGCTGTTTTTT. This codes for CASSGQGLNTGELFF.

This clonotype was found a few times. The chain links TRBV20-1 to TRBJ2-5; 7 positions match TRBD2. Germline CDR1 DFQATT, CDR2 SNEGSKA (reference sequence). This CDR3 has 15 amino acids. V was pared by 6 bases and J by 5 bases, with 15 bases of the junction left unmatched. The CDR3 region has the DNA TGCAGTGCCCACCCAATGGGACTAACCCTGGAGACCCAGTACTTC. It yields the protein CSAHPMGLTLETQYF.

The chain uses TRBV4-3 and TRBJ2-2; the D call may be TRBD1 or TRBD2 (5 bases each). The V end lost 1 base, the J end lost 2 bases, and 11 bases lay between the germline ends. This CDR3 region has 16 residues. CDR1 and CDR2 from the germline V gene are LGHNA and YSLEER. The CDR3 DNA follows: TGCGCCAGCAGCCAAGCGGGGCAGACAAACACCGGGGAGCTGTTTTTT. It codes for CASSQAGQTNTGELFF.

The chain carries TRBV6-2 or TRBV6-3 and TRBJ2-7; D is uncertain. Trimming removed 6 bases at V and 0 bases at J, with 18 bases between. The CDR3 is 16 amino acids. The germline V gene encodes CDR1 MNHEY and CDR2 SVGEGT. The CDR3 protein is CASRTQVGGYSYEQYF. CDR3 sequence (DNA): TGTGCCAGCAGAACCCAAGTAGGCGGTTACTCCTACGAGCAGTACTTC.

This clonotype was recorded at least ten times. V usage is TRBV7-8 and J usage is TRBJ1-1; D is unclear. The V end lost 3 bases, the J end lost 0 bases, and 11 bases lay between the germline ends. Germline CDR1 reads SGHVS; CDR2 reads FQNEAQ. The CDR3 covers 15 residues. CDR3 DNA: TGTGCCAGCAGCTTGCGGGGAGGAGTGAACACTGAAGCTTTCTTT. This encodes CASSLRGGVNTEAFF.

This clonotype has just a few counts. V usage is TRBV20-1 and J usage is TRBJ2-7; TRBD2 aligns across 10 bases. J was trimmed by 3 bases and V by 3 bases; bases with no gene match: 11. The CDR3 has 16 amino acids. Germline-derived CDR1 and CDR2 are DFQATT and SNEGSKA (reference sequence). The CDR3 loop is CSASPRTSGVFYEQYF. DNA of the CDR3: TGCAGTGCTAGCCCCCGGACTAGCGGTGTGTTCTACGAGCAGTACTTC.

This clonotype came up a few times. The chain recombines TRBV20-1 with TRBJ1-5, with D perhaps TRBD1 (5 bases). Deletions cut 1 base from V and 8 bases from J, with 12 bases between. The CDR3 extends over 13 amino acids. Germline V gene data show CDR1 as DFQATT and CDR2 as SNEGSKA (reference sequence). This CDR3 is CSARGDRLKPQHF. The CDR3 coding sequence is TGCAGTGCTAGAGGGGACCGATTGAAGCCCCAGCATTTT.

This chain connects TRBV9 to TRBJ2-7; possible D gene TRBD1, 6 bases. V dropped 2 bases and J dropped 3 bases, with 12 bases sitting between them. The CDR3 length is 14 residues. Looked up from germline, CDR1 is SGDLS and CDR2 is YYNGEE. CDR3 coding DNA: TGTGCCAGCAGCGTTACAGGGTGGGGCTACGAGCAGTACTTC. Translating gives CASSVTGWGYEQYF. Drawing the rest from reference TRBV9 and TRBJ2-7, the complete variable domain is DSGVTQTPKHLITATGQRVTLRCSPRSGDLSVYWYQQSLDQGLQFLIQYYNGEERAKGNILERFSAQQFPDLHSELNLSSLELGDSALYFCASSVTGWGYEQYFGPGTRLTVT.

At least ten counts were recorded for this clonotype. This chain connects TRBV6-2 or TRBV6-3 to TRBJ2-1, with D perhaps matching TRBD1 (5 bases). The CDR3 is 14 residues long. Trimming stripped 4 bases from V and 0 bases from J, with 7 bases between. Germline values: CDR1 MNHEY, CDR2 SVGEGT. This CDR3 reads CASSWGLSYNEQFF. The DNA for the CDR3 is TGTGCCAGCAGTTGGGGCCTCTCCTACAATGAGCAGTTCTTC.

This clonotype was seen a handful of times. The chain is built from TRBV10-3 and TRBJ2-3; a possible D gene is TRBD2 (5 bases). The CDR3 loop spans 14 amino acids. V dropped 5 bases and J dropped 5 bases, with 14 bases sitting between them. CDR1 and CDR2 from the germline V gene are ENHRY and SYGVKD. The CDR3 DNA follows: TGTGCCATCAGTAACAGTCCTGAGGGAGATACGCAGTATTTT. This translates into CAISNSPEGDTQYF.

There are many counts of this clonotype. The rearrangement links TRBV29-1 to TRBJ2-3; TRBD2 matches 11 bases. CDR3 length: 16 amino acids. J lost 0 bases, V lost 2 bases, and 4 bases had no gene match. The germline gives CDR1 SQVTM, CDR2 ANQGSEA. The CDR3 DNA reads as TGCAGCGTTGAACTCCGGACTAGCGGGAGCACAGATACGCAGTATTTT. Residues: CSVELRTSGSTDTQYF.

Only a few counts were recorded for this clonotype. This chain connects TRBV7-8 to TRBJ2-7; D ambiguous. The CDR3 totals 15 residues. Between the trimmed V and J ends, which lost 5 bases and 3 bases, there was a span of 17 bases. Germline loops: CDR1 SGHVS, CDR2 FQNEAQ. CDR3 sequence (DNA): TGTGCCAGCAGCGCTAAGGGCCCTAGATACTACGAGCAGTACTTC. It encodes CASSAKGPRYYEQYF. The full variable domain, its missing parts supplied by reference TRBV7-8 and TRBJ2-7, is GAGVSQSPRYKVAKRGQDVALRCDPISGHVSLFWYQQALGQGPEFLTYFQNEAQLDKSGLPSDRFFAERPEGSVSTLKIQRTQQEDSAVYLCASSAKGPRYYEQYFGPGTRLTVT.

Only a few counts were recorded for this clonotype. This chain's CDR3 is CATSRDQSSGNTIYF. The DNA for the CDR3 is TGTGCCACCAGCAGAGATCAGAGCTCTGGAAACACCATATATTTT. This chain connects TRBV15 to TRBJ1-3; D is unresolved. CDR3 length: 15 amino acids. V dropped 0 bases and J dropped 0 bases, with 6 bases sitting between them. From germline, CDR1 is LNHNV and CDR2 YYDKDF (reference sequence).

The V call is TRBV20-1, the J call TRBJ2-7; possible D gene TRBD2, 7 bases. The CDR3 is 14 amino acids. CDR1 and CDR2 (germline): DFQATT, SNEGSKA (reference sequence). V lost 4 bases to trimming and J lost 1 base, with 14 bases between them. CDR3 protein: CSAKRGGNSYEQYF. The DNA for the CDR3 is TGCAGTGCTAAGAGGGGGGGAAATTCCTACGAGCAGTACTTC.